This record covers a single T cell receptor (beta chain). The antigen is undetermined. A multiplex PCR was run with 60 Vbeta primers and 13 Jbeta primers. The method was immunoSEQ multiplex PCR; TCRdb's version includes in-frame clones alone and lacks a portion of them. The sample has 150,000 to 180,000 clones; over 70% are singletons. The data were obtained in a study of cytomegalovirus exposure and HLA in healthy donors. Study background: A preliminary data release comprised around 85 million unique TCRs obtained from HLA-typed donors.

General observations from the study: For TCR beta chains, V- and J-gene trimming was later linked to a missense DCLRE1C variant. Researchers catalogued some 160 TCR beta chains as cytomegalovirus-associated. For presence/absence analyses, sequencing depth was assumed to be roughly uniform across donors.

The TCR comes from a man aged 30 to 45 in good health and CMV-seropositive. The specimen sequenced was PBMCs.

The CDR3 DNA reads as TGTGCCAGCAGTTCGGACAGGTACAACACCGGGGAGCTGTTTTTT. Amino acids: CASSSDRYNTGELFF. This sequence joins TRBV28 and TRBJ2-2, with 7 bases matching TRBD1. Germline CDR1 reads MDHEN; CDR2 reads SYDVKM. Trimming at V came to 4 bases and at J to 2 bases, leaving 4 bases not matched to a gene. This CDR3 is 15 amino acids long.